These 30 T cell receptor beta chains came from one sample sequenced in a study of control samples from healthy donors and cancer patients. Method: immunoSEQ multiplex PCR; TCRdb's copy keeps in-frame clones and lacks some. The sample has 150,000 to 160,000 clones, about 94% seen once. The sequenced material came from blood. The receptors were gathered from a man in his forties or fifties in good health.

V and J are TRBV9 and TRBJ2-7; 7 nucleotides line up with TRBD1. CDR1 is SGDLS and CDR2 is YYNGEE in the germline V gene. Unmatched junction bases numbered 5, after V lost 0 bases and J lost 5 bases. The CDR3 runs 14 residues. The CDR3 DNA follows: TGTGCCAGCAGCGTAGATCCAGGGGGAAACGAGCAGTACTTC. Protein sequence: CASSVDPGGNEQYF. The full variable domain, its missing parts supplied by reference TRBV9 and TRBJ2-7, is DSGVTQTPKHLITATGQRVTLRCSPRSGDLSVYWYQQSLDQGLQFLIQYYNGEERAKGNILERFSAQQFPDLHSELNLSSLELGDSALYFCASSVDPGGNEQYFGPGTRLTVT.

This rearrangement joins TRBV5-1 to TRBJ2-7, with 9 nucleotides matching TRBD2. With V trimmed by 2 bases and J by 0 bases, 6 bases remained unmatched. The CDR3 is made up of 16 amino acids. Germline CDR1 and CDR2: SGHRS and YFSETQ. CDR3 sequence: CASSLKEAGGSYEQYF. The CDR3 nucleotides are TGCGCCAGCAGCTTAAAGGAAGCGGGAGGCTCCTACGAGCAGTACTTC.

The chain carries TRBV29-1 and TRBJ2-1; 10 nucleotides agree with TRBD2. The CDR3 consists of 15 residues. V lost 7 bases, J lost 8 bases, and 14 bases stayed unmatched. Per germline, CDR1 SQVTM and CDR2 ANQGSEA. The CDR3 DNA reads TGCAGCGCTGGGGGGAGGGCTAGCGGGAGCGATGAGCAGTTCTTC. It is translated as CSAGGRASGSDEQFF.

This clone was detected only once. This chain joins TRBV5-1 and TRBJ2-7; D gene unclear. CDR3 length: 14 residues. Germline V gene sequence: CDR1 SGHRS, CDR2 YFSETQ. V was trimmed by 4 bases and J by 0 bases, leaving 11 bases between them. The CDR3 DNA sequence: TGCGCCAGCAGCGGGATACAGAGCTCCTACGAGCAGTACTTC. Translating gives CASSGIQSSYEQYF.

The CDR3 loop reads CASSIQGASYNEQFF. CDR3 sequence (DNA): TGCGCCAGCAGCATACAGGGGGCTTCCTACAATGAGCAGTTCTTC. The V gene is TRBV4-1, the J gene TRBJ2-1, with 9 bases fitting TRBD1. V was pared by 5 bases and J by 1 base, with 3 bases of the junction left unmatched. CDR1 and CDR2 (germline): MGHRA, YSYEKL. The CDR3 contains 15 residues.

The gene calls are TRBV2 and TRBJ1-1; D gene ambiguous. The CDR3 is made up of 11 amino acids. Between the trimmed V and J ends, which lost 7 bases and 1 base, there was a span of 4 bases. The germline V gene has CDR1 SNHLY and CDR2 FYNNEI. CDR3 protein: CASNWNTEAFF. DNA of the CDR3: TGTGCCAGCAACTGGAACACTGAAGCTTTCTTT.

This chain uses TRBV6-1 with TRBJ2-1, with D unresolved. Germline V gives CDR1 MNHNS, CDR2 SASEGT. The CDR3 is 14 residues long. The V end lost 2 bases, the J end lost 4 bases, and 9 bases lay between the germline ends. The chain's CDR3 is CASSESGDYNEQFF. The CDR3 DNA reads TGTGCCAGCAGTGAAAGTGGCGATTACAATGAGCAGTTCTTC.

This clone was counted a single time. V gene TRBV4-1 combines with J gene TRBJ2-7; D is unresolved. Trimming stripped 6 bases from V and 0 bases from J, with 18 bases between. This CDR3 contains 16 residues. The germline CDR1 and CDR2 sequences are MGHRA and YSYEKL. The CDR3 nucleotides read TGCGCCAGCAGGCTGGCAGAGGTAGGGCCCTCCTACGAGCAGTACTTC. Protein: CASRLAEVGPSYEQYF.

The chain combines TRBV27 with TRBJ1-5; D gene unclear. V was cut by 3 bases and J by 4 bases, with 25 bases left in between. The CDR3 is 19 residues long. Per germline, CDR1 MNHEY and CDR2 SMNVEV (reference sequence). The CDR3 bases are TGTGCCAGCAGTTTCACCGCAATGGGTGCAGAGAGAGGAAATCAGCCCCAGCATTTT. This gives the protein CASSFTAMGAERGNQPQHF.

The chain joins TRBV6-5 to TRBJ2-7; 7 bases are shared with TRBD2. Germline V gene sequence: CDR1 MNHEY, CDR2 SVGAGI. Trimming cost V 7 bases and J 3 bases; bases outside gene matches: 6. The CDR3 has 13 residues. The chain's CDR3 is CASKRAGVYEQYF. CDR3 nucleotide sequence: TGTGCCAGCAAACGTGCGGGGGTCTACGAGCAGTACTTC.

J is TRBJ2-1 and V is TRBV25-1, with 9 bases identical to TRBD1. The V and J ends lost 6 bases and 5 bases, in that order; junction bases with no gene match: 14. This CDR3 comprises 17 residues. CDR1 and CDR2 (germline): MGHDK, SYGVNS. The CDR3 region has the DNA TGTGCCAGCAGATGGGACAGGGATGTAACTATCGACAATGAGCAGTTCTTC. It is translated as CASRWDRDVTIDNEQFF.

This chain joins TRBV6-1 and TRBJ2-5; 8 nucleotides match TRBD2. The CDR3 runs to 16 residues. Germline V lookup: CDR1 MNHNS, CDR2 SASEGT. V shed 3 bases and J 2 bases; nucleotides not matched to a gene: 8. The CDR3 loop is CASSDSWREVQETQYF. Written as DNA, the CDR3 is TGTGCCAGCAGTGATTCGTGGCGGGAGGTACAAGAGACCCAGTACTTC.

This clone showed up just once. The chain employs TRBV14 and TRBJ2-7, with TRBD2 identical over 10 bases. Germline CDR1 and CDR2: SGHDN and FVKESK. There are 17 residues in the CDR3. After removal of 5 bases from V and 2 bases from J, the junction contained 12 bases not matched to a gene. The CDR3 DNA reads TGTGCCAGCAGCTGGGCTAGCGGGAGAACGGTCACCTACGAGCAGTACTTC. It yields the protein CASSWASGRTVTYEQYF. Variable domain in full (rest from reference TRBV14 and TRBJ2-7): EAGVTQFPSHSVIEKGQTVTLRCDPISGHDNLYWYRRVMGKEIKFLLHFVKESKQDESGMPNNRFLAERTGGTYSTLKVQPAELEDSGVYFCASSWASGRTVTYEQYFGPGTRLTVT.

The V and J genes are TRBV28 and TRBJ2-4, with 9 bases that match TRBD1. V lost 4 bases and J lost 6; bases outside the gene matches: 16. The CDR3 length is 18 residues. Germline CDR1 is MDHEN and CDR2 is SYDVKM. CDR3 loop: CASSSKTGQGFFGNIQYF. CDR3 sequence (DNA): TGTGCCAGCAGTTCCAAAACGGGACAGGGTTTTTTCGGAAACATTCAGTACTTC.

This clone was seen just once. V gene TRBV24-1 combines with J gene TRBJ2-7, with 10 positions matching TRBD2. Looked up from germline, CDR1 is KGHDR and CDR2 is SFDVKD. The CDR3 sequence is 14 residues long. The trim removed 6 bases at V and 0 bases at J, leaving 1 base unmatched. CDR3 region: CATSPSGSSYEQYF. The CDR3 DNA sequence: TGTGCCACCAGTCCTAGCGGGAGCTCCTACGAGCAGTACTTC.

The chain carries TRBV6-5 and TRBJ1-1; no firm D call. This CDR3 has 14 amino acids. Per germline, CDR1 MNHEY and CDR2 SVGAGI. V was trimmed by 5 bases and J by 0 bases, leaving 10 bases between them. The DNA of the CDR3 is TGTGCCAGCAGTACAAATCAGATGAACACTGAAGCTTTCTTT. It codes for CASSTNQMNTEAFF.

The V and J genes are TRBV5-1 and TRBJ2-3; no definite D call. Between the trimmed V and J ends, which lost 2 bases and 4 bases, there was a span of 5 bases. Germline assignment: CDR1 SGHRS and CDR2 YFSETQ. There are 12 residues in the CDR3. The CDR3: CASSLPSDTQYF. The CDR3 DNA reads TGCGCCAGCAGCTTACCCTCAGATACGCAGTATTTT.

CDR3 residues: CASSPWDTGELFF. The CDR3 DNA reads as TGTGCCAGCAGCCCCTGGGACACCGGGGAGCTGTTTTTT. This chain links TRBV14 with TRBJ2-2; D gene ambiguous. Germline loops: CDR1 SGHDN, CDR2 FVKESK. V lost 4 bases and J 3 bases, leaving 6 bases between the germline ends. This CDR3 is built from 13 residues.

The chain combines TRBV7-9 with TRBJ1-2; 12 nucleotides align to TRBD1. Trimming took 4 bases from V and 3 from J; bases not matched to a gene: 9. The germline V gene has CDR1 SEHNR and CDR2 FQNEAQ (reference sequence). The CDR3 sequence is 17 residues long. The CDR3 protein is CASSSPGQGAFDYGYTF. The DNA for the CDR3 is TGTGCCAGCAGCTCCCCGGGACAGGGGGCATTTGACTATGGCTACACCTTC. Using reference TRBV7-9 and TRBJ1-2 for the parts outside the CDR3, the full variable domain is DTGVSQNPRHKITKRGQNVTFRCDPISEHNRLYWYRQTLGQGPEFLTYFQNEAQLEKSRLLSDRFSAERPKGSFSTLEIQRTEQGDSAMYLCASSSPGQGAFDYGYTFGSGTRLTVV.

A single count supports this clone. The V gene is TRBV28, the J gene TRBJ1-2; no definite D call. V lost 6 bases and J 4 bases, leaving 12 bases between the germline ends. This CDR3 has 13 amino acids. Germline CDR1 and CDR2: MDHEN and SYDVKM. The CDR3 DNA sequence: TGTGCCAGCAGGCCGGACGGATTCTATGGCTACACCTTC. Translating gives CASRPDGFYGYTF.

The chain uses TRBV5-1 and TRBJ1-3; the D gene is possibly TRBD1 (6 bases). Germline V gene sequence: CDR1 SGHRS, CDR2 YFSETQ. Trimming left V 7 bases short and J 0 bases short, with 14 bases between. This CDR3 contains 15 residues. The CDR3 DNA sequence: TGCGCCAGCGCGCCGGGACAACCCTCTGGAAACACCATATATTTT. Translating gives CASAPGQPSGNTIYF.

This rearrangement joins TRBV29-1 to TRBJ2-7; 13 positions match TRBD2. Trimming at V came to 5 bases and at J to 3 bases, leaving 4 bases not matched to a gene. The CDR3 loop spans 14 amino acids. The V gene's germline CDR1 is SQVTM and CDR2 ANQGSEA. CDR3 bases: TGCAGCGTTACAGGACTAGCGGGAGACTACGAGCAGTACTTC. Translating it yields CSVTGLAGDYEQYF.

The genes are TRBV5-1 and TRBJ2-7; TRBD1 matches at 10 bases. Germline V gene data show CDR1 as SGHRS and CDR2 as YFSETQ. V lost 4 bases and J lost 0; bases outside the gene matches: 4. The CDR3 consists of 15 residues. The CDR3 here is CASSPGQGSSYEQYF. The CDR3 nucleotides read TGCGCCAGCAGCCCGGGACAGGGGAGCTCCTACGAGCAGTACTTC.

This chain connects TRBV7-2 to TRBJ1-2; D not certain. CDR1 SGHTA and CDR2 FQGNSA come from the germline V gene. V was clipped by 3 bases and J by 7 bases, with 12 bases between them. The CDR3 is 13 amino acids. CDR3 bases: TGTGCCAGCAGCTTTCCAGTCCTCGGTGGCTACACCTTC. Translated: CASSFPVLGGYTF.

The chain uses TRBV5-1 and TRBJ1-1; the D gene is possibly TRBD1 (5 bases). This CDR3 region has 15 residues. V shed 0 bases and J shed 5 bases, with 14 bases lying between them. The germline gives CDR1 SGHRS, CDR2 YFSETQ. CDR3 DNA: TGCGCCAGCAGCTTGGCGGCAGGGAGAGGGACTGAAGCTTTCTTT. Translated: CASSLAAGRGTEAFF.

The chain couples TRBV3-1 (or the pseudogene TRBV3-2) to TRBJ2-5; 11 bases match TRBD2. Trimming removed 4 bases from V and 5 bases from J; junction bases left unmatched: 9. In germline, CDR1 is LGHDT, CDR2 YNNKEL (reference sequence). This CDR3 spans 16 amino acids. CDR3 sequence (DNA): TGTGCCAGCAGCCCAAGACTAGCGGGACGTGAGGAGACCCAGTACTTC. It codes for CASSPRLAGREETQYF.

This chain joins TRBV28 and TRBJ2-3; 11 bases fit TRBD2. Looked up from germline, CDR1 is MDHEN and CDR2 is SYDVKM. The V and J ends lost 5 bases and 4 bases, in that order; junction bases with no gene match: 5. The CDR3 extends over 15 amino acids. This CDR3 is CASSPLAGGADTQYF. The CDR3 DNA reads as TGTGCCAGCAGTCCCTTAGCGGGAGGGGCAGATACGCAGTATTTT. Together with reference TRBV28 and TRBJ2-3, the CDR3 gives the full variable domain: DVKVTQSSRYLVKRTGEKVFLECVQDMDHENMFWYRQDPGLGLRLIYFSYDVKMKEKGDIPEGYSVSREKKERFSLILESASTNQTSMYLCASSPLAGGADTQYFGPGTRLTVL.

In this sample, this clone turned up a few times. V and J are TRBV30 and TRBJ1-5; 10 bases are a match to TRBD1. Germline V gene sequence: CDR1 GTSNPN, CDR2 SVGIG (reference sequence). This CDR3 has 16 residues. V was pared by 0 bases and J by 7 bases, with 9 bases of the junction left unmatched. The CDR3 is CAWSVGGQGVRQPQHF. CDR3 in DNA: TGTGCCTGGAGTGTAGGTGGACAGGGGGTTAGACAGCCCCAGCATTTT.

V gene TRBV6-6 combines with J gene TRBJ1-5; no reliable D call. The germline gives CDR1 MNHNY, CDR2 SVGAGI (reference sequence). The CDR3 consists of 14 residues. The V end was cut by 6 bases, the J end by 1 base, with 10 bases between. CDR3 protein: CASSKTDSNQPQHF. CDR3 in DNA: TGTGCCAGCAGCAAAACCGACAGCAATCAGCCCCAGCATTTT.

The genes are TRBV11-2 and TRBJ2-5, with 7 bases aligning to TRBD2. The germline V gene encodes CDR1 SGHAT and CDR2 FQNNGV. The junction had 6 bases not matched to a gene; V was cut back by 7 bases and J by 4 bases. There are 13 residues in the CDR3. In DNA form, the CDR3 reads TGTGCCAGCAACTCCCCGGGGGGAGAGACCCAGTACTTC. It encodes CASNSPGGETQYF. Combining the CDR3 with reference TRBV11-2 and TRBJ2-5 gives the whole variable domain EAGVAQSPRYKIIEKRQSVAFWCNPISGHATLYWYQQILGQGPKLLIQFQNNGVVDDSQLPKDRFSAERLKGVDSTLKIQPAKLEDSAVYLCASNSPGGETQYFGPGTRLLVL.